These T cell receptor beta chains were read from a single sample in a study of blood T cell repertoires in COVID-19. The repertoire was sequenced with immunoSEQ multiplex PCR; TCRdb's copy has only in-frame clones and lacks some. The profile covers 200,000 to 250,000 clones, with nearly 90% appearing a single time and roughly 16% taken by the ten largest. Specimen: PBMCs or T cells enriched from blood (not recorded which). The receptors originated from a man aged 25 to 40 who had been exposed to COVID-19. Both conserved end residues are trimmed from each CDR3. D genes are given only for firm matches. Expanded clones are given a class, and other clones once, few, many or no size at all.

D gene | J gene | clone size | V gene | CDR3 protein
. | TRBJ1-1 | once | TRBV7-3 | ASSPLPENTEAF
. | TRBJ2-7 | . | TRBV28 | ASSSQDSYEQY
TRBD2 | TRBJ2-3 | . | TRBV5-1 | ASSSRGGADTQY
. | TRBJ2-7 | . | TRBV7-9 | ASSFGTYEQY
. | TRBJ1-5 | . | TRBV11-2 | ASSLGLGPGAQH
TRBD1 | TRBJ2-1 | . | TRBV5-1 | ASSPSTGATNEQF
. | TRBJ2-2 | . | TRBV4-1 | ASSQALGGGANTGELF
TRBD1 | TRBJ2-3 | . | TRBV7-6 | ASSLDARGRADTQY
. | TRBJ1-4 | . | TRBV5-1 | ASSFSRGGDEKLF
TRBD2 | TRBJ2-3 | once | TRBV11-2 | ASSLVASSGGTQY
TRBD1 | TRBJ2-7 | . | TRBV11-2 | ASSLRQGTYEQY
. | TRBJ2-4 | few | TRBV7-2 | ASSSRRSHLAKNIQY
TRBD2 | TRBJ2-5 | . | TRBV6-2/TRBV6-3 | ASSSTSGGEETQY
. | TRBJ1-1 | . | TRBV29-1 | SALSQGLGTEAF
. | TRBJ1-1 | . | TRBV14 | ASSQGGQAVITEAF
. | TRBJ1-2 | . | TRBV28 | ASSSGLKEGGYT
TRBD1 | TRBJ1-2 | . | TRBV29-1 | SVDHPRGDGYT
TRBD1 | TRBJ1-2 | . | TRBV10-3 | AISEPGQGLYYGYT
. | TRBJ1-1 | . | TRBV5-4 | ASSVGRNTEAF
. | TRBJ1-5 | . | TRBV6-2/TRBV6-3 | ASSLGGPTAPQH
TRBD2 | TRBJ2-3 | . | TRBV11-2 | ASSLDTGGASTDTQY
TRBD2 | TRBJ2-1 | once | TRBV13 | ASSLEWSGEGLYNEQF
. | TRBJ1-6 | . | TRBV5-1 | ASSFGSLNSPLH
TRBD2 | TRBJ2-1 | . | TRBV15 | ASSGGGASEQF
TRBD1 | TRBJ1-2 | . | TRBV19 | ASWQGAYGYT
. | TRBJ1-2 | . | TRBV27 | ASSLGAGGFYGYT
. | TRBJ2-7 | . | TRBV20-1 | SASGSSGGGYEQY
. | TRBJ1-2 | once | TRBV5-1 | ASSLEAGGGYT